These T cell receptor beta chains were read from a single sample in a study of blood T cell repertoires in COVID-19. The method was immunoSEQ multiplex PCR; TCRdb's version includes in-frame clones alone and lacks a portion of them. Of approximately 150,000 clones in the sample, around 90% were seen once. The sample comprised peripheral blood. The receptor set was obtained from an older woman with active or convalescent COVID-19. Both conserved end residues are trimmed from each CDR3.

j_call,v_call,cdr3_aa
TRBJ1-2,TRBV27,ASSLGGIGGYT
TRBJ1-2,TRBV29-1,SVDGQPEGYT
TRBJ2-5,TRBV20-1,SASFGREETQY
TRBJ2-7,TRBV11-2,ASSLSSGASYEQY
TRBJ2-3,TRBV18,ASSQGQADTDTQY
TRBJ2-5,TRBV4-1,ASSQVRGGGETQY
TRBJ2-7,TRBV9,ASSVDPGKSGGYEQY
TRBJ1-6,TRBV12-3/TRBV12-4,ASRMADSPLH
TRBJ2-7,TRBV2,ASSPGTGGGYEQY
TRBJ1-3,TRBV7-3,ASSREGSSGNTIY
TRBJ1-6,TRBV7-9,ASSLSHSRSSYNSPLH
TRBJ2-1,TRBV6-5,ASDPSGGAYNEQF
TRBJ1-1,TRBV19,ASSRQASNTEAF
TRBJ1-1,TRBV29-1,SARTANTEAF
TRBJ1-6,TRBV27,ASSLVEDSPLH
TRBJ2-5,TRBV6-2/TRBV6-3,ASSYGVAGVQETQY
TRBJ1-2,TRBV19,ASQLFQGARNGYT
TRBJ2-2,TRBV7-9,ASSSLRQGNTGELF
TRBJ2-7,TRBV2,ASTSGPVLLY
TRBJ1-2,TRBV7-2,ASSSYQTVVAGYT
TRBJ2-5,TRBV7-9,ASSSSRDSETQY
TRBJ2-7,TRBV6-5,ASSSPGEQY
TRBJ1-2,TRBV12-3/TRBV12-4,ASRGTADGYT
TRBJ1-2,TRBV27,ASSFSQGPYGYT
TRBJ1-2,TRBV13,ASSLALDKANYGYT
TRBJ2-7,TRBV7-8,ASSLDRGASYEQY
TRBJ2-1,TRBV24-1,ATSAQGADNEQF
TRBJ2-2,TRBV13,ASSQGTSGGAGELF
TRBJ2-5,TRBV7-8,ASSFGESSGETQY
TRBJ1-4,TRBV30,AWARDSGGEKLF
TRBJ2-2,TRBV7-7,ASSPSSGNTGELF
TRBJ1-6,TRBV18,ASSPGTGGNSPLH
TRBJ1-1,TRBV6-5,ASSYGAHTEAF
TRBJ1-6,TRBV7-2,ASSLVSGVEGSPLH
TRBJ2-7,TRBV6-5,ASWGRIPSSEQY
TRBJ2-7,TRBV10-3,AISEGAGRLEQY
TRBJ2-7,TRBV11-2,ASSRQGNYYEQY
TRBJ1-1,TRBV20-1,SASGPSTEAF
TRBJ1-1,TRBV7-8,ASSPLAGPLLNTEAF
TRBJ2-4,TRBV6-6,ASSPDVWDTFQY
TRBJ1-1,TRBV4-3,ASSPRQTLNTEAF
TRBJ2-7,TRBV6-6,ASSYRSGGLGEQY
TRBJ1-1,TRBV19,ASSIGRGMNTEAF
TRBJ1-4,TRBV5-1,ASSLAAGLNEKLF
TRBJ1-2,TRBV6-4,ASGQGAYGYT
TRBJ2-5,TRBV5-1,ASSPGIQETQY
TRBJ2-1,TRBV7-2,ASSKSGTSAHNEQF